Below, one T cell receptor beta chain is given with its context. Its antigen is unknown. Both 60 Vbeta primers and 13 Jbeta primers went into the PCR. Using immunoSEQ multiplex PCR, the repertoire was profiled, and TCRdb retains in-frame clones only, with some absent. The table has roughly 190,000 clones, roughly 80% seen once. The sample belongs to a study of cytomegalovirus exposure and HLA in healthy donors. Notes on the study in general: TCR beta V segments were, for the most part, productive about 87% or about 30% of the time in an earlier analysis.

This CDR3 has 16 residues. Trimming removed 3 bases from V and 3 bases from J; junction bases left unmatched: 6. Per the germline V gene, CDR1 is SGHRS and CDR2 is YFSETQ. The origin of this receptor is a man aged 50-59 years in good health and CMV-seronegative. V gene TRBV5-1 combines with J gene TRBJ2-3, with 11 bases fitting TRBD2. Sequencing was carried out using PBMCs. In nucleotides, the CDR3 is TGCGCCAGCAGCTCGACTAGGACTAGCGGGACAGATACGCAGTATTTT. It specifies CASSSTRTSGTDTQYF.